Listed below are T cell receptor beta chains from one sample, sequenced in a study of T cell responses to AZD1222 COVID-19 vaccine. The assay was immunoSEQ multiplex PCR, and TCRdb's table has in-frame clones only and misses some. Of some 130,000 clones listed, less than 95% were seen once; the top ten hold 6.9%. Sequencing was performed on peripheral blood, taken on day 0 of AZD1222 vaccination. These receptors were collected from an adult in good health. Each CDR3 is given with its conserved first and last residue. The D gene is left open where the match is weak. Rows give clone size only sometimes, using once, few, many, or a class for an expanded clone.

-,TRBJ1-3,-,TRBV28,CASSGPSLGNTIYF,TGTGCCAGCAGTGGCCCGTCGTTAGGAAACACCATATATTTT
-,TRBJ1-1,-,TRBV28,CASRTRTVPLNTEAFF,TGTGCCAGCAGAACCAGGACAGTACCTTTGAACACTGAAGCTTTCTTT
TRBD2,TRBJ2-7,-,TRBV18,CASSPTPGLAIYEQYF,TGTGCCAGCTCCCCTACTCCGGGACTAGCGATCTACGAGCAGTACTTC
-,TRBJ1-2,-,TRBV6-5,CASTFGGEGYTF,TGTGCCAGCACTTTCGGGGGGGAAGGCTACACCTTC
-,TRBJ1-6,-,TRBV28,CASSTDRGYSPLHF,TGTGCCAGCAGCACGGACAGAGGTTATTCACCCCTCCACTTT
-,TRBJ1-1,few,TRBV25-1,CASSERQYTEAFF,TGTGCCAGCAGTGAACGACAGTACACTGAAGCTTTCTTT
-,TRBJ1-5,once,TRBV6-5,CASSRQGSNQPQHF,TGTGCCAGCAGTCGGCAGGGGAGCAATCAGCCCCAGCATTTT
-,TRBJ2-3,once,TRBV7-2,CASSLAPGSTDTQYF,TGTGCCAGCAGCTTAGCGCCCGGTAGCACAGATACGCAGTATTTT
TRBD1,TRBJ1-1,-,TRBV12-3/TRBV12-4,CASSLRGRAEAFF,TGTGCCAGCAGTTTAAGGGGGCGGGCTGAAGCTTTCTTT
TRBD1,TRBJ1-2,-,TRBV9,CASSAILKPGQGIDGYTF,TGTGCCAGCAGCGCCATACTAAAACCGGGACAGGGAATTGATGGCTACACCTTC
-,TRBJ2-5,-,TRBV2,CASSDGQLTLQETQYF,TGTGCCAGCAGCGACGGACAGCTAACCTTACAAGAGACCCAGTACTTC
-,TRBJ1-5,-,TRBV3-1/TRBV3-2,CASSQGNRALGQPQHF,TGTGCCAGCAGCCAAGGGAACAGGGCACTGGGTCAGCCCCAGCATTTT
TRBD1,TRBJ2-5,once,TRBV9,CASSRSGQGARETQYF,TGTGCCAGCAGCAGATCGGGACAGGGGGCGCGAGAGACCCAGTACTTC
-,TRBJ1-2,few,TRBV7-9,CASSLQENYGYTF,TGTGCCAGCAGCTTACAGGAGAACTATGGCTACACCTTC
-,TRBJ1-1,-,TRBV6-5,CASSPGPENTEAFF,TGTGCCAGCAGTCCCGGGCCGGAAAACACTGAAGCTTTCTTT
TRBD1,TRBJ1-5,-,TRBV25-1,CASSESGGGNQPQHF,TGTGCCAGCAGTGAATCAGGGGGCGGCAATCAGCCCCAGCATTTT
-,TRBJ1-6,-,TRBV28,CASSLRQVGSPLHF,TGTGCCAGCAGTTTAAGACAGGTGGGGTCACCCCTCCACTTT
-,TRBJ1-6,-,TRBV6-5,CASSNNSPLHF,TGTGCCAGCAGCAATAATTCACCCCTCCACTTT
-,TRBJ1-2,-,TRBV6-1,CASSEVPANYGYTF,TGTGCCAGCAGTGAAGTACCAGCTAACTATGGCTACACCTTC
TRBD1,TRBJ2-7,-,TRBV7-7,CASSPGQGLYYEQYF,TGTGCTAGCAGCCCCGGACAGGGCCTATACTACGAGCAGTACTTC
-,TRBJ2-7,-,TRBV6-5,CASSPGVSEQYF,TGTGCCAGCAGTCCAGGGGTGAGCGAGCAGTACTTC
-,TRBJ1-5,-,TRBV28,CASSSGHSNQPQHF,TGTGCCAGCAGTTCCGGACACAGCAATCAGCCCCAGCATTTT
TRBD2,TRBJ2-3,few,TRBV19,CASSIGGGDGTDTQYF,TGTGCCAGTAGTATCGGGGGGGGCGACGGAACAGATACGCAGTATTTT
-,TRBJ2-2,-,TRBV6-5,CASSLTDTGELFF,TGTGCCAGCAGCCTCACTGACACCGGGGAGCTGTTTTTT
-,TRBJ2-7,-,TRBV5-1,CASSLTTASYEQYF,TGCGCCAGCAGCCTCACGACAGCCTCCTACGAGCAGTACTTC
-,TRBJ2-5,-,TRBV5-1,CASSQTTGLMVGETQYF,TGCGCCAGCAGCCAAACCACTGGTCTGATGGTTGGAGAGACCCAGTACTTC
-,TRBJ2-1,-,TRBV20-1,CTELSYNEQFF,TGCACCGAGCTCTCCTACAATGAGCAGTTCTTC
TRBD1,TRBJ2-3,-,TRBV30,CAADMGQGTDTQYF,TGTGCCGCGGACATGGGACAGGGCACAGATACGCAGTATTTT
TRBD1,TRBJ2-1,once,TRBV9,CASSQRQGSYNEQFF,TGTGCCAGCAGCCAGAGACAGGGAAGCTACAATGAGCAGTTCTTC
-,TRBJ1-5,once,TRBV21-1,CASPGQGIGGNQPQHF,TGTGCCAGCCCGGGACAGGGGATAGGGGGCAATCAGCCCCAGCATTTT
-,TRBJ1-2,-,TRBV3-1/TRBV3-2,CASSLGGAIYGYTF,TGTGCCAGCAGCTTGGGGGGAGCCATCTATGGCTACACCTTC
TRBD1,TRBJ1-2,-,TRBV7-9,CASSLGDSLNYGYTF,TGTGCCAGCAGCTTAGGGGACAGCCTTAACTATGGCTACACCTTC
TRBD2,TRBJ2-1,-,TRBV7-6,CASSFLGLAGQAYNEQFF,TGTGCCAGCAGCTTCCTCGGACTAGCGGGACAGGCCTACAATGAGCAGTTCTTC
-,TRBJ1-3,-,TRBV6-1,CASSAHRDGHSGNTIYF,TGTGCCAGCAGTGCCCACCGGGACGGACACTCTGGAAACACCATATATTTT
-,TRBJ1-1,-,TRBV10-3,CAITTGAGGTEAFF,TGTGCCATCACTACGGGGGCGGGGGGCACTGAAGCTTTCTTT
TRBD1,TRBJ2-3,-,TRBV10-2,CASSGTGGGTQYF,TGCGCCAGCAGTGGGACAGGGGGCGGAACGCAGTATTTT
-,TRBJ1-4,-,TRBV5-1,CASSQDSTNEKLFF,TGCGCCAGCAGCCAGGACAGTACTAATGAAAAACTGTTTTTT
TRBD1,TRBJ1-6,-,TRBV6-5,CASSSGTGRTPLHF,TGTGCCAGCAGTTCCGGGACAGGGAGAACACCCCTCCACTTT
-,TRBJ1-4,-,TRBV18,CASSPGGANEKLFF,TGTGCCAGCTCACCAGGGGGAGCTAATGAAAAACTGTTTTTT
-,TRBJ1-5,-,TRBV10-3,CAIRQGLESNQPQHF,TGTGCCATCAGGCAGGGTCTCGAGAGCAATCAGCCCCAGCATTTT
-,TRBJ2-3,-,TRBV6-5,CAMRGRMGTDTQYF,TGTGCCATGAGAGGGAGAATGGGCACAGATACGCAGTATTTT
TRBD2,TRBJ2-1,-,TRBV4-3,CASSRSEGDGGNEQFF,TGCGCCAGCAGCCGCTCAGAGGGAGACGGGGGGAATGAGCAGTTCTTC
TRBD2,TRBJ2-1,-,TRBV27,CASSHERGASYEQFF,TGTGCCAGCAGTCATGAGCGGGGGGCCTCGTATGAGCAGTTCTTC
-,TRBJ1-5,-,TRBV11-3,CASSPQPQHF,TGTGCCAGCAGCCCTCAGCCCCAGCATTTT
TRBD1,TRBJ2-2,-,TRBV5-1,CASSLTGGRNTGELFF,TGCGCCAGCAGCTTAACAGGGGGGAGGAACACCGGGGAGCTGTTTTTT
-,TRBJ1-1,-,TRBV5-1,CASAMAGVTEAFF,TGCGCCAGCGCCATGGCGGGGGTCACTGAAGCTTTCTTT
-,TRBJ2-5,-,TRBV20-1,CSASPAEETQETQYF,TGCAGTGCTAGTCCCGCGGAGGAGACACAAGAGACCCAGTACTTC
-,TRBJ2-6,-,TRBV7-9,CASSPGRGAGANVLTF,TGTGCCAGCAGCCCCGGTCGGGGGGCCGGGGCCAACGTCCTGACTTTC
-,TRBJ2-1,-,TRBV6-2/TRBV6-3,CASSYRGGLPNEQFF,TGTGCCAGCAGTTATCGCGGGGGCCTTCCCAATGAGCAGTTCTTC
-,TRBJ2-1,-,TRBV19,CASRVGDRYNEQFF,TGTGCCAGTAGGGTGGGTGATCGATACAATGAGCAGTTCTTC
TRBD1,TRBJ1-1,-,TRBV19,CASSAGQANTEAFF,TGTGCCAGTAGCGCGGGACAGGCGAACACTGAAGCTTTCTTT
TRBD1,TRBJ1-6,once,TRBV6-5,CASRGQGGSPLHF,TGTGCCAGCAGGGGACAGGGGGGTTCACCCCTCCACTTT
-,TRBJ2-5,-,TRBV9,CASSVDGQETQYF,TGTGCCAGCAGCGTAGATGGACAAGAGACCCAGTACTTC
-,TRBJ1-6,-,TRBV23-1,CASSHPGHPNSPLHF,TGCGCCAGCAGTCATCCGGGACACCCAAATTCACCCCTCCACTTT
-,TRBJ1-1,-,TRBV19,CASSITGQINTEAFF,TGTGCCAGTAGTATTACAGGCCAGATAAACACTGAAGCTTTCTTT